This paragraph covers one TCR beta chain sequence. Its antigen is unidentified. The source of the sample is a study of OX40 agonist ivuxolimab in advanced cancers. Study-wide findings and caveats: In the 0.1 to 3.0 mg/kg range, CD4+ and CD8+ blood T cells had expanded clonally by week 6.

This table comes from immunoSEQ multiplex PCR, and its TCRdb copy is limited to in-frame clones, with some not included. The sample includes approximately 70,000 clones, roughly 85% of them seen just once. The CDR3 runs 14 residues. Germline assignment: CDR1 LGHNA and CDR2 YNFKEQ. Trimming shortened V by 0 bases and J by 7 bases, and 12 bases separated the two germline ends. The specimen comprised CD4+ or CD8+ T cells sorted from blood, sampled in a trial of the OX40 agonist ivuxolimab. The genes are TRBV4-2 and TRBJ1-1, with D possibly being TRBD1 (6 bases). This sequence was found in an adult with an advanced solid tumor such as melanoma, head and neck, liver or kidney cancer. CDR3 protein: CASSQETGTGEAFF. The CDR3 nucleotides read TGTGCCAGCAGCCAAGAAACAGGGACGGGTGAAGCTTTCTTT.